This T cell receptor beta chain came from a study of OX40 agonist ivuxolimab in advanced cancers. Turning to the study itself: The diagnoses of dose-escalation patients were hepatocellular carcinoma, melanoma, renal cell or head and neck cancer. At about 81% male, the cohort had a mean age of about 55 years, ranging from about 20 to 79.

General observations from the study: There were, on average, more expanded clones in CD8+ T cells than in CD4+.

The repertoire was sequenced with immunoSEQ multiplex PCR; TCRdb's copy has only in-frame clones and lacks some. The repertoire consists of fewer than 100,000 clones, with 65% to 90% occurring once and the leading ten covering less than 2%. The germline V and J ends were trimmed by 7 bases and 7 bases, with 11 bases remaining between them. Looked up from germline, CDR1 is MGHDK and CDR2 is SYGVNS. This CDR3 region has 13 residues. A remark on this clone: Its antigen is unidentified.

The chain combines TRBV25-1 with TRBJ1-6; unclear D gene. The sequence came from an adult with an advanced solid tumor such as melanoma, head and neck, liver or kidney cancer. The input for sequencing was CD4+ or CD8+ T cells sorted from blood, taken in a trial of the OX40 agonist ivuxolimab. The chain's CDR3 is CASTPLGNSPLHF. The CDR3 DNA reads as TGTGCCAGCACCCCGCTCGGGAATTCACCCCTCCACTTT.